This TCR beta chain was sequenced during a study of shared clonotypes between healthy human individuals. Study-wide results and limits: Specimens sampled were limited to blood, with tissue repertoires likely differing.

All participating donors were Caucasian adults from Nashville, Tennessee. This clone was counted a single time. Its antigen is undetermined. Other nucleotide sequences from this sample produce the same CDR3. Each subset's genomic DNA was shared equally among a number of immunoSEQ plates. Method: immunoSEQ multiplex PCR; TCRdb's copy keeps in-frame clones and lacks some. This sample yields 400,000 to 500,000 clones, of which around 79% are seen a single time; about 12% belongs to the top ten. Between the trimmed V and J ends, which lost 5 bases and 6 bases, there was a span of 5 bases. Germline CDR1 and CDR2: SEHNR and FQNEAQ (reference sequence). The CDR3 sequence is 11 residues long.

The sample was PBMCs. The rearrangement joins TRBV7-9 to TRBJ2-1; D unclear. This sequence originates from a middle-aged woman in good health. Some clones in this sample may be carry-over from other donors' samples. For the CDR3, the DNA is TGTGCCAGCAGCCTCGGCAATGAGCAGTTCTTC. Residues: CASSLGNEQFF. Using reference TRBV7-9 and TRBJ2-1 for the parts outside the CDR3, the full variable domain is DTGVSQNPRHKITKRGQNVTFRCDPISEHNRLYWYRQTLGQGPEFLTYFQNEAQLEKSRLLSDRFSAERPKGSFSTLEIQRTEQGDSAMYLCASSLGNEQFFGPGTRLTVL.